These 22 T cell receptor beta chains came from one sample sequenced in a study of CD8 T cells in ankylosing spondylitis. General observations from the study: It appeared that ankylosing spondylitis blood was characterized by a TCR beta motif of roughly 8 highly homologous variants.

TCRdb ran MiXCR on the 5' RACE reads and lists one entry per CDR3 protein. Of about 220,000 distinct CDR3 sequences in the sample, 6% to 8.5% were seen once. The antigens for these receptors are not known. The sequenced sample was blood, either unsorted or a sorted T cell fraction (not recorded which). All receptors come from a male donor with ankylosing spondylitis.

At least ten counts were recorded for this clonotype. The chain employs TRBV4-1 and TRBJ2-7, with 9 bases matching TRBD1. V trimming: 0 bases; J trimming: 4 bases; junction bases outside the gene matches: 4. The CDR3 spans 15 residues. Germline CDR1 is MGHRA and CDR2 is YSYEKL. CDR3 bases: TGCGCCAGCAGCCAAGAGGGGACAGGGAAGTACGAGCAGTACTTC. Amino acids: CASSQEGTGKYEQYF.

This clonotype has a count of ten or more. V is TRBV12-3 or TRBV12-4 and J is TRBJ1-5; D unclear. Trimming removed 2 bases from V and 2 bases from J, with 16 bases in between. This CDR3 spans 17 amino acids. CDR3 residues: CASSLLVRGWGNQPQHF. CDR3 DNA sequence: TGTGCCAGCAGTTTATTAGTTCGGGGATGGGGCAATCAGCCCCAGCATTTT.

This clonotype was found many times. This sequence joins TRBV19 and TRBJ2-1; 7 bases agree with TRBD2. This CDR3 region has 13 residues. Per germline, CDR1 LNHDA and CDR2 SQIVND (reference sequence). V trimming: 6 bases; J trimming: 7 bases; junction bases outside the gene matches: 6. DNA for the CDR3: TGTGCCAGTAGCGGGGGGTGGGGGAATGAGCAGTTCTTC. As protein: CASSGGWGNEQFF.

This rearrangement joins TRBV3-1 to TRBJ2-1; D is possibly TRBD1 (5 bases). Trimming took 1 base from V and 3 from J, leaving 16 bases between them. CDR1 LGHDT and CDR2 YNNKEL come from the germline V gene (reference sequence). This CDR3 has 17 amino acids. The CDR3 region has the DNA TGTGCCAGCAGCCAAGGGGTGGGGCAGGGAAGCTACAATGAGCAGTTCTTC. Translation: CASSQGVGQGSYNEQFF.

The rearrangement links TRBV9 to TRBJ1-1; D gene ambiguous. Trimming removed 5 bases from V and 0 bases from J, with 14 bases in between. The CDR3 loop spans 15 amino acids. CDR1 is SGDLS and CDR2 is YYNGEE in the germline V gene. As DNA, the CDR3 is TGTGCCAGCAGTCTCTCGACGGATATGAACACTGAAGCTTTCTTT. Translated, it gives CASSLSTDMNTEAFF.

This clonotype was found many times. The chain carries TRBV20-1 and TRBJ1-2; D unclear. Germline loops: CDR1 DFQATT, CDR2 SNEGSKA (reference sequence). The V end was cut by 3 bases, the J end by 4 bases, with 12 bases between. The CDR3 is made up of 13 amino acids. The CDR3 region has the DNA TGCAGTGCTAGCCTGCGGTCATTCTATGGCTACACCTTC. The encoded protein is CSASLRSFYGYTF.

This clonotype appeared a few times. The V call is TRBV5-1, the J call TRBJ2-6; D gene uncertain. This CDR3 has 16 residues. Trimming cost V 0 bases and J 4 bases, with 11 bases left between them. CDR1 is SGHRS, CDR2 YFSETQ, per germline. CDR3 sequence reads: CASSLAYGRGANVLTF. DNA of the CDR3: TGCGCCAGCAGCTTGGCCTACGGGCGAGGGGCCAACGTCCTGACTTTC.

This clonotype was counted a few times. The V call is TRBV5-1, the J call TRBJ2-1; 10 nucleotides align to TRBD2. Per the germline V gene, CDR1 is SGHRS and CDR2 is YFSETQ. The V and J ends lost 4 bases and 3 bases, in that order; junction bases with no gene match: 7. The CDR3 consists of 16 residues. CDR3: CASSAPGLANYNEQFF. CDR3 bases: TGCGCCAGCAGCGCTCCGGGACTAGCGAACTACAATGAGCAGTTCTTC.

This clonotype was found many times. This chain uses TRBV6-6 with TRBJ1-5, with 7 bases that match TRBD1. This CDR3 is 13 amino acids long. CDR1 and CDR2 from the germline V gene are MNHNY and SVGAGI (reference sequence). After removal of 11 bases from V and 1 base from J, the junction contained 5 bases not matched to a gene. The CDR3 loop is CAVRGQSNQPQHF. The CDR3 DNA is TGTGCCGTTAGGGGGCAGAGCAATCAGCCCCAGCATTTT.

This clonotype was counted ten times or more. The rearrangement links TRBV7-9 to TRBJ1-6; TRBD1 matches at 8 bases. J was trimmed by 10 bases and V by 4 bases; bases with no gene match: 12. The CDR3 loop spans 16 amino acids. Germline V gene lookup returns CDR1 SEHNR and CDR2 FQNEAQ (reference sequence). The CDR3 here is CASSSGGTLNVSPLHF. The CDR3, as DNA: TGTGCCAGCAGCTCAGGGGGCACCCTCAATGTGTCACCCCTCCACTTT.

About this clonotype itself: At one of its ends the junction is not consistent with the germline gene, which may arise from a read error. The chain is built from TRBV7-7 and TRBJ1-6, with D tentatively TRBD1 (6 bases). Germline CDR1 and CDR2: SSHAT and FNYEAQ (reference sequence). The CDR3 sequence is 17 residues long. DNA of the CDR3: TGTGCTAGCAGCATTCCGGGACAAGATGTCTATAATTCACCCCTCCACTTT. Translating gives CASSIPGQDVYNSPLHF.

This clonotype was detected many times. The J gene is TRBJ1-1, the V gene TRBV7-9; D gene unclear. Germline V gives CDR1 SEHNR, CDR2 FQNEAQ (reference sequence). The CDR3 is 10 residues long. V lost 3 bases, J lost 8 bases, and 4 bases lay in between. The DNA of the CDR3 is TGTGCCAGCAGCTTTACAGAAGCTTTCTTT. Translation gives CASSFTEAFF. The entire variable domain, with the rest obtained from reference TRBV7-9 and TRBJ1-1, is as follows: DTGVSQNPRHKITKRGQNVTFRCDPISEHNRLYWYRQTLGQGPEFLTYFQNEAQLEKSRLLSDRFSAERPKGSFSTLEIQRTEQGDSAMYLCASSFTEAFFGQGTRLTVV.

This clonotype was seen at least ten times. The V and J genes are TRBV2 and TRBJ2-3; TRBD2 matches at 7 bases. J gave up 6 bases and V 2 bases, and 11 bases lay outside the gene matches. This CDR3 is 16 amino acids long. Per the germline V gene, CDR1 is SNHLY and CDR2 is FYNNEI. DNA of the CDR3: TGTGCCAGCAGTGAAAGGGGAGCTAGCGGTATGGATACGCAGTATTTT. Protein: CASSERGASGMDTQYF.

The chain is built from TRBV4-3 and TRBJ2-7; the D gene is possibly TRBD1 (6 bases). Germline values: CDR1 LGHNA, CDR2 YSLEER. This CDR3 is built from 15 residues. The ends were cut back, 0 bases at V and 2 bases at J, with 11 bases in the middle. The CDR3 protein is CASSQERDITYEQYF. As DNA, the CDR3 is TGCGCCAGCAGCCAAGAGAGGGACATCACCTACGAGCAGTACTTC.

The chain couples TRBV5-1 to TRBJ2-3; D gene unclear. The germline gives CDR1 SGHRS, CDR2 YFSETQ. The CDR3 totals 14 residues. V shed 0 bases and J shed 5 bases, with 10 bases lying between them. The CDR3 bases are TGCGCCAGCAGCTTGGAATTGGTAAAAGATACGCAGTATTTT. Protein sequence: CASSLELVKDTQYF.

This clonotype was counted ten times or more. This chain links TRBV6-2 or TRBV6-3 with TRBJ1-4; no firm D call. This CDR3 contains 15 residues. Germline V gene data show CDR1 as MNHEY and CDR2 as SVGEGT. V was clipped by 0 bases and J by 3 bases, with 8 bases between them. The CDR3 region is CASSYSSGPNEKLFF. The CDR3, as DNA: TGTGCCAGCAGTTACTCGTCAGGACCTAATGAAAAACTGTTTTTT.

Many counts were recorded for this clonotype. This chain joins TRBV7-6 and TRBJ2-1; D is undetermined. The CDR3 is made up of 15 amino acids. V shed 2 bases and J shed 6 bases, with 14 bases lying between them. Germline-derived CDR1 and CDR2 are SGHVS and FNYEAQ. This chain's CDR3 is CASSLLAGTGNEQFF. In nucleotides, the CDR3 is TGTGCCAGCAGCTTATTGGCAGGTACGGGCAATGAGCAGTTCTTC.

In its sample, this clonotype was seen many times. The CDR3 DNA reads as TGTGCCAGCAGTTTATCAGGGGGCCCCCACGAGCAGTACTTC. Its protein product is CASSLSGGPHEQYF. The V and J genes are TRBV12-3 or TRBV12-4 and TRBJ2-7, with 8 bases fitting TRBD1. The CDR3 consists of 14 residues. V dropped 2 bases and J dropped 5; count of bases not matched to a gene: 5.

This clonotype was observed at least ten times. The J gene is TRBJ1-5, the V gene TRBV27; TRBD1 might be the D (5 bases). Trimming shortened V by 8 bases and J by 5 bases, and 13 bases separated the two germline ends. This CDR3 region has 13 residues. Germline CDR1 and CDR2: MNHEY and SMNVEV (reference sequence). The CDR3 is CASPWGEDQPQHF. CDR3 in DNA: TGTGCCAGCCCCTGGGGGGAGGATCAGCCCCAGCATTTT.

This clonotype came up many times. This chain joins TRBV27 and TRBJ2-5, with 11 bases identical to TRBD2. CDR3 length: 15 residues. Germline V gene data show CDR1 as MNHEY and CDR2 as SMNVEV (reference sequence). Trimming removed 4 bases from V and 4 bases from J; junction bases left unmatched: 5. Here the CDR3 DNA reads TGTGCCAGCAGTTGGGTAGCGGGGGGGCCAGAGACCCAGTACTTC. It is translated as CASSWVAGGPETQYF.

There are a few counts of this clonotype. The V call is TRBV13, the J call TRBJ2-4; D is possibly TRBD1 (6 bases). The V gene lost 1 base and the J gene lost 12 bases, with 16 bases spanning the gap. There are 14 residues in the CDR3. Germline V lookup: CDR1 PRHDT, CDR2 FYEKMQ (reference sequence). The CDR3 region is CASSLEWDTPTQYF. As DNA, the CDR3 is TGTGCCAGCAGCTTAGAATGGGACACTCCAACTCAGTACTTC.

This clonotype was detected many times. V usage is TRBV27 and J usage is TRBJ2-1; the match to TRBD2 covers 8 bases. Germline V gene lookup returns CDR1 MNHEY and CDR2 SMNVEV (reference sequence). The trim removed 2 bases at V and 6 bases at J, leaving 6 bases unmatched. The CDR3 contains 15 residues. CDR3 sequence: CASSLKLAVFNEQFF. CDR3 DNA: TGTGCCAGCAGTTTAAAACTAGCGGTCTTCAATGAGCAGTTCTTC.